Below, 19 T cell receptor beta chains from the same sample are listed, as sequenced in a study of technical replicates of blood from several donors. Method: immunoSEQ multiplex PCR; TCRdb's copy keeps in-frame clones and lacks some. The sample records tens of thousands of clones, approximately 94% being singletons. The specimen sequenced was T cells isolated from PBMCs. All receptors come from a human donor in good health.

J is TRBJ2-1 and V is TRBV28; possibly TRBD1 for D (6 bases). Germline lookup yields CDR1 MDHEN and CDR2 SYDVKM. There are 15 residues in the CDR3. With 4 bases removed from V and 3 bases from J, the gap between germline ends came to 13 bases. The CDR3 DNA follows: TGTGCCAGCAGTTCAACGGGACAAGGCTACAATGAGCAGTTCTTC. As protein: CASSSTGQGYNEQFF. Based on the CDR3 plus reference TRBV28 and TRBJ2-1, the full variable domain is DVKVTQSSRYLVKRTGEKVFLECVQDMDHENMFWYRQDPGLGLRLIYFSYDVKMKEKGDIPEGYSVSREKKERFSLILESASTNQTSMYLCASSSTGQGYNEQFFGPGTRLTVL.

The chain couples TRBV5-1 to TRBJ1-2, with 9 bases lining up with TRBD1. After removal of 4 bases from V and 8 bases from J, the junction contained 6 bases not matched to a gene. This CDR3 is 13 amino acids long. Germline CDR1 reads SGHRS; CDR2 reads YFSETQ. The CDR3 nucleotides are TGCGCCAGCAGCCCGACAGGGGGTAGCGGCTACACCTTC. This encodes CASSPTGGSGYTF.

V and J are TRBV5-6 and TRBJ1-4; 8 bases fit TRBD1. V gave up 4 bases and J gave up 0 bases; unmatched junction bases: 8. The CDR3 extends over 17 amino acids. Looked up from germline, CDR1 is SGHDT and CDR2 is YYEEEE. The CDR3 DNA follows: TGTGCCAGCAGCATGGCGGTGGACAGGGCAACTAATGAAAAACTGTTTTTT. Its translation: CASSMAVDRATNEKLFF.

The chain is built from TRBV7-2 and TRBJ2-2; D call uncertain. Germline V CDR1 and CDR2: SGHTA, FQGNSA. V dropped 3 bases and J dropped 4 bases, with 9 bases sitting between them. CDR3 length: 14 amino acids. The CDR3 bases are TGTGCCAGCAGCTTTCGTAGCTCCACCGGGGAGCTGTTTTTT. Residues: CASSFRSSTGELFF.

This chain links TRBV19 with TRBJ1-2, with 8 bases that match TRBD1. Germline CDR1 is LNHDA and CDR2 is SQIVND (reference sequence). This CDR3 comprises 17 residues. J gave up 4 bases and V 4 bases, and 14 bases lay outside the gene matches. CDR3 amino acids: CASSTRSGQGGIYGYTF. The CDR3 DNA sequence: TGTGCCAGTAGTACGCGAAGCGGACAGGGAGGAATCTATGGCTACACCTTC. Full variable domain (remainder filled in from reference TRBV19 and TRBJ1-2): DGGITQSPKYLFRKEGQNVTLSCEQNLNHDAMYWYRQDPGQGLRLIYYSQIVNDFQKGDIAEGYSVSREKKESFPLTVTSAQKNPTAFYLCASSTRSGQGGIYGYTFGSGTRLTVV.

The chain recombines TRBV29-1 with TRBJ2-7; D unclear. The CDR3 is made up of 12 amino acids. The V end was cut by 5 bases, the J end by 0 bases, with 8 bases between. Germline-derived CDR1 and CDR2 are SQVTM and ANQGSEA. CDR3 nucleotide sequence: TGCAGCGTTTACCAGTCCTCCTACGAGCAGTACTTC. Translation: CSVYQSSYEQYF.

The chain has TRBV7-9 and TRBJ2-3; D is perhaps TRBD2 (5 bases). Between the trimmed V and J ends, which lost 5 bases and 4 bases, there was a span of 16 bases. Germline CDR1 SEHNR, CDR2 FQNEAQ (reference sequence). The CDR3 spans 15 residues. DNA of the CDR3: TGTGCCAGCAGCGGGGAACTAGAATTAGCAGATACGCAGTATTTT. Translation: CASSGELELADTQYF. The full variable domain, completed using reference TRBV7-9 and TRBJ2-3, is DTGVSQNPRHKITKRGQNVTFRCDPISEHNRLYWYRQTLGQGPEFLTYFQNEAQLEKSRLLSDRFSAERPKGSFSTLEIQRTEQGDSAMYLCASSGELELADTQYFGPGTRLTVL.

This rearrangement joins TRBV9 to TRBJ1-2; possibly TRBD1 for D (6 bases). Germline-derived CDR1 and CDR2 are SGDLS and YYNGEE. This CDR3 comprises 14 residues. Trimming took 6 bases from V and 4 from J, leaving 16 bases between them. The CDR3: CASKGDGEFYGYTF. CDR3 coding DNA: TGTGCCAGCAAGGGGGATGGGGAGTTCTATGGCTACACCTTC.

The chain links TRBV2 to TRBJ2-5; tentative D call: TRBD1 (5 bases). CDR1 SNHLY and CDR2 FYNNEI come from the germline V gene. The CDR3 covers 12 residues. Between the trimmed V and J ends, which lost 10 bases and 5 bases, there was a span of 14 bases. CDR3 sequence (DNA): TGTGCCATCACCAGGGTTGGGGAGACCCAGTACTTC. Translation gives CAITRVGETQYF.

The V gene is TRBV28, the J gene TRBJ2-7, with TRBD1 matching over 9 bases. The CDR3 covers 13 residues. V was clipped by 10 bases and J by 0 bases; unmatched bases: 4. From germline, CDR1 is MDHEN and CDR2 SYDVKM. The chain's CDR3 is CATQGASSYEQYF. The CDR3 region has the DNA TGTGCCACACAGGGGGCGAGCTCCTACGAGCAGTACTTC.

The chain combines TRBV25-1 with TRBJ2-5; 14 positions match TRBD2. Germline V gene lookup returns CDR1 MGHDK and CDR2 SYGVNS. The CDR3 length is 17 residues. V lost 1 base to trimming and J lost 4 bases; unmatched junction nucleotides: 5. CDR3 nucleotides: TGTGCCAGCAGTGAATGGGGGACTAGCGGGAGTGGAGAGACCCAGTACTTC. Its translation is CASSEWGTSGSGETQYF.

The chain joins TRBV28 to TRBJ2-7, with D possibly matching TRBD1 (6 bases). The ends were cut back, 5 bases at V and 5 bases at J, with 16 bases in the middle. CDR1 is MDHEN and CDR2 is SYDVKM in the germline V gene. The CDR3 runs 14 residues. This CDR3 is CASSLYREVDEQYF. As DNA, the CDR3 is TGTGCCAGCAGTCTCTACAGGGAAGTGGACGAGCAGTACTTC.

The chain joins TRBV10-2 to TRBJ1-5, with TRBD1 identical over 9 bases. The CDR3 sequence is 14 residues long. The ends lost 3 bases at V and 6 bases at J; junction bases unmatched: 3. Per germline, CDR1 WSHSY and CDR2 SAAADI. The CDR3 sequence: CASSEQGASQPQHF. The CDR3 nucleotides read TGCGCCAGCAGTGAACAGGGGGCAAGTCAGCCCCAGCATTTT.

The genes are TRBV5-6 and TRBJ2-1; possible D gene TRBD1, 6 bases. The germline V and J ends were trimmed by 7 bases and 10 bases, with 24 bases remaining between them. The CDR3 has 15 residues. Germline CDR1 reads SGHDT; CDR2 reads YYEEEE. The CDR3 DNA reads as TGTGCCAGCCTCGACAGGTTAAGGGCCTCTCAGGAGCAGTTCTTC. Its translation: CASLDRLRASQEQFF.

The chain is built from TRBV19 and TRBJ1-2; unclear D gene. Germline CDR1 reads LNHDA; CDR2 reads SQIVND (reference sequence). The CDR3 is 15 residues long. V lost 6 bases to trimming and J lost 0 bases, with 14 bases between them. CDR3 region: CASSVGEYSNYGYTF. In nucleotides, the CDR3 is TGTGCCAGTAGCGTTGGGGAGTATTCTAACTATGGCTACACCTTC.

The chain couples TRBV28 to TRBJ1-5; 7 bases are shared with TRBD1. The CDR3 runs to 14 residues. The germline gives CDR1 MDHEN, CDR2 SYDVKM. Trimming cost V 3 bases and J 7 bases; bases outside gene matches: 6. As DNA, the CDR3 is TGTGCCAGCAGTTTGACAGGGCCGGACCAGCCCCAGCATTTT. This codes for CASSLTGPDQPQHF. The full variable domain, with the rest looked up from reference TRBV28 and TRBJ1-5, is DVKVTQSSRYLVKRTGEKVFLECVQDMDHENMFWYRQDPGLGLRLIYFSYDVKMKEKGDIPEGYSVSREKKERFSLILESASTNQTSMYLCASSLTGPDQPQHFGDGTRLSIL.

J is TRBJ1-1 and V is TRBV15, with D unclear. The V end was cut by 4 bases, the J end by 0 bases, with 12 bases between. Germline V gene lookup returns CDR1 LNHNV and CDR2 YYDKDF (reference sequence). This CDR3 is 15 amino acids long. CDR3 DNA: TGTGCCACCAGCACCCGGAGGGCCGTGAACACTGAAGCTTTCTTT. Amino acids: CATSTRRAVNTEAFF.

The chain carries TRBV7-9 and TRBJ2-7; D is perhaps TRBD1 (7 bases). V lost 5 bases, J lost 1 base, and 18 bases lay in between. The CDR3 length is 16 residues. From germline, CDR1 is SEHNR and CDR2 FQNEAQ (reference sequence). The CDR3 bases are TGTGCCAGCAGCCCTTTTGCGACAGGGAGGTCCTACGAGCAGTACTTC. Translation: CASSPFATGRSYEQYF.

The chain joins TRBV6-1 to TRBJ2-1; D uncertain. V lost 4 bases and J lost 0, with 10 bases in between. The CDR3 totals 15 residues. CDR1 is MNHNS and CDR2 is SASEGT in the germline V gene. CDR3 bases: TGTGCCAGCAGTGTATGGAGAAGCTCCTACAATGAGCAGTTCTTC. It is translated as CASSVWRSSYNEQFF.